What follows describes a single TCR beta chain. No antigen is known for it. The data were obtained in a study of cytomegalovirus exposure and HLA in healthy donors. Study-wide results and limits: The authors later linked a missense DCLRE1C variant to TCR beta V- and J-gene trimming. A few CMV-associated chains proved CMV antigen-specific in vitro. Compared with the approximately 680-donor mean, an Asian-associated ancestry cluster reportedly had fewer N-insertions, according to a later analysis.

Germline CDR1 is SGHTA and CDR2 is FQGNSA. The ends were cut back, 5 bases at V and 2 bases at J, with 10 bases in the middle. The CDR3 has 14 residues. With 60 Vbeta and 13 Jbeta primers, the PCR was carried out. The data were produced by immunoSEQ multiplex PCR, yet TCRdb's version contains in-frame clones alone and is incomplete. The table includes around 150,000 clones, about 80% detected once. The sample comprised PBMCs. This chain connects TRBV7-2 to TRBJ1-3, with D possibly being TRBD1 (6 bases). This clonotype originated in a woman between 45 and 60 years old in good health and CMV-seropositive. The CDR3 region has the DNA TGTGCCAGCAGCCCTTACAGGGCTGGAAACACCATATATTTT. This encodes CASSPYRAGNTIYF.